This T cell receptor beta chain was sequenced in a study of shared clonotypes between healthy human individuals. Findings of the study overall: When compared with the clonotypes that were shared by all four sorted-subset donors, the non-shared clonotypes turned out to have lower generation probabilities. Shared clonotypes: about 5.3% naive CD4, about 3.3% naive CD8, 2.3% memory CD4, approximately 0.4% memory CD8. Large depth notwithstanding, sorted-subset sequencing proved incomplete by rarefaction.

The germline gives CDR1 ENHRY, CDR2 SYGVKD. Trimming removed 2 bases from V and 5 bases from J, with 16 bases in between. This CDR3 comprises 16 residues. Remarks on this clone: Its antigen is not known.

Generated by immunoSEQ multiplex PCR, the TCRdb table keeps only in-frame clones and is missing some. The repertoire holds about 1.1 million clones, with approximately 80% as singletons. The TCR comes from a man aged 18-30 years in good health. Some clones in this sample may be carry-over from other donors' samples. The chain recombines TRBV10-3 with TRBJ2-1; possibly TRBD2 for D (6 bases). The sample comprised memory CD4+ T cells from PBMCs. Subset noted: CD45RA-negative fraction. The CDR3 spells CAISERGSPVDNEQFF. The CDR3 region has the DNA TGTGCCATCAGTGAGCGGGGGTCCCCTGTGGACAATGAGCAGTTCTTC.